This T cell receptor beta chain was recovered during a study of control samples from healthy donors and cancer patients. Trimming shortened V by 3 bases and J by 4 bases, and 18 bases separated the two germline ends. Germline CDR1 LNHDA, CDR2 SQIVND (reference sequence). CDR3 length equals 16 residues. Some clones are missing from TCRdb's copy, which holds only in-frame ones; the method was immunoSEQ multiplex PCR. The table records about 85,000 clones, 90% of them present only once. J is TRBJ1-1 and V is TRBV19; D is unclear. The sample comprised blood. The TCR was taken from a woman aged 18-35 years in good health. CDR3 coding DNA: TGTGCCAGTAGTATGATTAGACCTGGAGGAGTCACTGAAGCTTTCTTT. Translated: CASSMIRPGGVTEAFF.